This T cell receptor beta chain comes out of a study of human T cells and chemical hapten exposure. TCRdb reprocessed the RACE reads via MiXCR and lists one record per CDR3 protein. Among 360,000 or so distinct CDR3 sequences listed, around 6% were seen once. Trimming stripped 6 bases from V and 3 bases from J, with 17 bases between. The V gene's germline CDR1 is DFQATT and CDR2 SNEGSKA (reference sequence). The CDR3 covers 14 residues. Time point here: patch test 2, 6 weeks after DPC sensitization. Treatment here: therapeutic diphenylcyclopropenone sensitization with weekly scalp DPC. The sequences come from whole blood, collected in connection with sensitization to the hapten diphenylcyclopropenone (DPC). The chain uses TRBV20-1 and TRBJ1-1, with D possibly matching TRBD1 (5 bases). This receptor was taken from a woman aged 18-29 years with alopecia areata. Some clones in this sample may be carry-over from other donors' samples. The CDR3, as DNA: TGCAGTGCAGGGGCCTCCGGGGCACACACTGAAGCTTTCTTT. Protein: CSAGASGAHTEAFF.